Listed here are 32 T cell receptor beta chains from one sample, sequenced in a study of T cell clonality in common variable immunodeficiency. Sequencing used immunoSEQ multiplex PCR; TCRdb keeps in-frame clones, though not all of them. The repertoire consists of tens of thousands of clones, none detected only once. The specimen was peripheral blood mononuclear cells. These receptors were taken from a person between 18 and 70 years old in good health.

This clone turned up a few times. From the germline J gene comes the end of the CDR3, since the read stops 3 residues before it. The chain carries TRBV11-2 and TRBJ1-6; the match to TRBD1 covers 10 bases. Germline values: CDR1 SGHAT, CDR2 FQNNGV. The CDR3 contains 15 residues. After removal of 5 bases from V and 10 bases from J, the junction contained 8 bases not matched to a gene. The CDR3 bases that were read are TGTGCCAGCAGCGCCCGGGACAGGGGCTTCTCACCC. Residues: CASSARDRGFSP. The complete CDR3 reads CASSARDRGFSPLHF.

This clone was seen repeatedly, ten times or more. The CDR3 DNA, read in part, is TGTGCCAGTAGTATAGGATGGGGGACAGCGTCGCCAGCCAAAAACATT. Translation: CASSIGWGTASPAKNI. The whole CDR3 reads CASSIGWGTASPAKNIQYF. This chain uses TRBV19 with TRBJ2-4; 7 bases are a match to TRBD1. Read sequence stops 3 residues before the CDR3 end, and the germline J gene provides the missing end. The CDR3 spans 19 residues. V trimming: 1 base; J trimming: 0 bases; junction bases outside the gene matches: 12. Germline V CDR1 and CDR2: LNHDA, SQIVND (reference sequence).

The DNA read from the CDR3 is TGTGCCAGCAGTGGCGGGGGGGGCTACAATGAG. This codes for CASSGGGGYNE. The whole CDR3 sequence is CASSGGGGYNEQFF. The chain combines TRBV2 with TRBJ2-1; 9 bases match TRBD2. The read terminates 3 residues before the CDR3 end, so the remaining end is supplied by the germline J gene. Germline lookup yields CDR1 SNHLY and CDR2 FYNNEI. The CDR3 runs to 14 residues. Trimming took 4 bases from V and 3 from J; bases not matched to a gene: 1.

This clone was detected ten times or more. The sequenced fragment ends 3 residues before the CDR3 boundary, so the rest is inferred from the germline J gene. V gene TRBV29-1 combines with J gene TRBJ2-3, with TRBD2 matching 8 bases. Germline CDR1 reads SQVTM; CDR2 reads ANQGSEA. V was clipped by 6 bases and J by 4 bases; unmatched bases: 9. This CDR3 has 14 residues. CDR3 bases read: TGCAGCGTAGAGGTTCGAGCGGGGGCAGATACG. It specifies CSVEVRAGADT. The entire CDR3 protein reads CSVEVRAGADTQYF.

A note on this clone: The CDR3 is cut off 3 residues early in the read; its end comes from the germline J gene. The V call is TRBV11-3, the J call TRBJ2-1; D remains unclear. V lost 5 bases to trimming and J lost 5 bases, with 7 bases between them. This CDR3 is 12 amino acids long. Germline-derived CDR1 and CDR2 are SGHNT and YENEEA. The covered CDR3 bases are TGTGCCAGCAGCCCCCACAACAATGAG. As protein: CASSPHNNE. The entire CDR3 is CASSPHNNEQFF.

This clone was seen at least ten times. The CDR3 loop is CSPSTILSTDTQYF. CDR3 DNA (partial): TGCAGCCCTAGCACTATTTTGAGCACAGATACG. V and J are TRBV29-1 and TRBJ2-3, with a weak D call TRBD2 (5 bases). The CDR3 end falls 3 residues outside the read, so it is completed with the germline J gene. This CDR3 region has 14 residues. V gave up 8 bases and J gave up 0 bases, with 15 bases separating them. Germline V CDR1 and CDR2: SQVTM, ANQGSEA.

Remarks on this clone: The CDR3 is cut off 3 residues early in the read; its end comes from the germline J gene. The chain employs TRBV7-2 and TRBJ1-2; 8 nucleotides line up with TRBD1. This CDR3 spans 15 amino acids. The germline gives CDR1 SGHTA, CDR2 FQGNSA. Partial CDR3 DNA: TGTGCCAGCAGCTTCACCGGGACAGGATACTACGAC. Amino acids: CASSFTGTGYYD. The whole CDR3 sequence is CASSFTGTGYYDYTF.

This clone was recorded at least ten times. The read gets to within 3 residues of the CDR3 end, and the germline J gene fills in the rest. The chain is built from TRBV19 and TRBJ1-1; 8 bases match TRBD1. The CDR3 covers 13 residues. The germline gives CDR1 LNHDA, CDR2 SQIVND (reference sequence). CDR3 bases read: TGTGCCAGTAGTGTCGACAGGGGTGGTGGA. Protein sequence: CASSVDRGGG. The CDR3, in full, reads CASSVDRGGGAFF.

Ten or more counts support this clone. Read sequence stops 3 residues before the CDR3 end, and the germline J gene provides the missing end. J is TRBJ2-7 and V is TRBV6-2 or TRBV6-3, with 7 bases lining up with TRBD1. Germline CDR1 reads MNHEY; CDR2 reads SVGEGT. The CDR3 is made up of 13 amino acids. Trimming cost V 1 base and J 6 bases; bases outside gene matches: 3. This chain's CDR3 is CASSYFSGGEQYF. Incomplete CDR3 DNA: TGTGCCAGCAGTTACTTTTCAGGGGGCGAG.

Ten or more counts support this clone. The missing CDR3 end, 3 residues past where the read stops, is filled in from the germline J gene. The gene calls are TRBV20-1 and TRBJ2-5, with D possibly being TRBD1 (5 bases). Germline CDR1 and CDR2: DFQATT and SNEGSKA (reference sequence). V dropped 3 bases and J dropped 5 bases, with 16 bases sitting between them. The CDR3 has 14 amino acids. CDR3 in amino acids: CSASVRAVRETQYF. CDR3 bases read: TGCAGTGCTAGCGTCAGGGCGGTTCGGGAGACC.

This clone was counted at least ten times. The read finishes 3 residues shy of the CDR3 end, and the germline J gene is used to complete it. The genes are TRBV6-1 and TRBJ1-5; TRBD1 matches at 7 bases. The length of the CDR3 is 15 residues. The V and J ends lost 4 bases and 3 bases, in that order; junction bases with no gene match: 6. In germline, CDR1 is MNHNS, CDR2 SASEGT. The CDR3: CASSGEGANNQPQHF. The CDR3 DNA, read in part, is TGTGCCAGCAGTGGGGAGGGGGCAAACAATCAGCCC.

This clone appeared a few times. The read falls 3 residues short of the CDR3 end, and the missing part is taken from the germline J gene. The V gene is TRBV7-8, the J gene TRBJ2-3, with D perhaps matching TRBD2 (7 bases). Germline V gives CDR1 SGHVS, CDR2 FQNEAQ. This CDR3 has 18 amino acids. V was trimmed by 7 bases and J by 0 bases, leaving 23 bases between them. CDR3 DNA (partial): TGTGCCAGCACCCCCCGAGGGCGGGGGCCCACTAGCACAGATACG. Amino acids: CASTPRGRGPTSTDT. The full CDR3 is CASTPRGRGPTSTDTQYF.

With regard to this clone: From the germline J gene comes the end of the CDR3, since the read stops 3 residues before it. The J gene is TRBJ1-4, the V gene TRBV7-6; D gene ambiguous. The V end was cut by 5 bases, the J end by 3 bases, with 10 bases between. The length of the CDR3 is 14 residues. From germline, CDR1 is SGHVS and CDR2 FNYEAQ. The covered CDR3 bases are TGTGCCAGCAGCAGGAAGGCGGCTAATGAAAAA. Amino acids: CASSRKAANEK. In full, the CDR3 is CASSRKAANEKLFF. The variable domain in full, completed from reference TRBV7-6 and TRBJ1-4, reads GAGVSQSPRYKVTKRGQDVALRCDPISGHVSLYWYRQALGQGPEFLTYFNYEAQQDKSGLPNDRFSAERPEGSISTLTIQRTEQRDSAMYRCASSRKAANEKLFFGSGTQLSVL.

This clone has ten or more counts. The CDR3 end falls 3 residues outside the read, so it is completed with the germline J gene. The chain couples TRBV7-3 to TRBJ2-1; TRBD2 agrees at 11 bases. This CDR3 comprises 16 residues. Germline V lookup: CDR1 SGHTA, CDR2 FQGTGA. Trimming at V came to 4 bases and at J to 2 bases, leaving 4 bases not matched to a gene. CDR3: CASSSKGLAAYNEQFF. Partial CDR3 DNA: TGTGCCAGCAGCTCAAAGGGACTAGCGGCCTACAATGAG.

In its sample, this clone was seen many times. An end of the junction differs from the germline gene, which may be a read error. The observed sequence ends 3 residues before the CDR3 terminus, with the missing tail filled in from the germline J gene. In the same sample, other DNA sequences code for this CDR3. The chain recombines TRBV14 with TRBJ1-2; TRBD1 aligns across 10 bases. Per germline, CDR1 SGHDN and CDR2 FVKESK. The CDR3 has 14 residues. The sequenced part of the CDR3 DNA is TGCGCCAGCAGCTTTCCGGGACAGGGGAATGGC. This gives the protein CASSFPGQGNG. The full-length CDR3 reads as CASSFPGQGNGYTF.

This clone showed up many times. The CDR3 is cut off 3 residues early in the read; its end comes from the germline J gene. The chain has TRBV5-6 and TRBJ1-2; TRBD1 might be the D (6 bases). The CDR3 covers 14 residues. V dropped 1 base and J dropped 6 bases, with 13 bases sitting between them. Germline CDR1 reads SGHDT; CDR2 reads YYEEEE. CDR3 DNA (partial): TGTGCCAGCAGCTTGTCAGGGGAGATTGATGGC. Encoded protein: CASSLSGEIDG. The full CDR3 reads CASSLSGEIDGYTF.

This clone has more than one count but fewer than ten. The CDR3 end lies 3 residues beyond the end of the read and is filled in from the germline J gene. The V call is TRBV7-2, the J call TRBJ1-5; D remains unclear. CDR3 size: 14 residues. The germline V gene encodes CDR1 SGHTA and CDR2 FQGNSA. The germline V and J ends were trimmed by 5 bases and 6 bases, with 14 bases remaining between them. Partial CDR3 DNA: TGTGCCAGCAGCCGGACTGTGAGCGGTCAGCCC. Residues: CASSRTVSGQP. The whole CDR3 region reads CASSRTVSGQPQHF.

The table lists this clone with many counts. The CDR3 goes on 3 residues after the read ends, and that part is filled in from the germline J gene. This chain links TRBV5-6 with TRBJ2-3; D may be TRBD2 (6 bases). This CDR3 is built from 13 residues. Looked up from germline, CDR1 is SGHDT and CDR2 is YYEEEE. V was shortened by 4 bases and J by 7 bases, with 13 bases between the two germline ends. CDR3 DNA, as far as it was read: TGTGCCAGCAGCCTCCCCGGGACTTATACG. It is translated as CASSLPGTYT. In full, the CDR3 is CASSLPGTYTQYF.

This clone was recorded at least ten times. The read ends 3 residues shy of where the CDR3 ends; the end is completed using the germline J gene. The V call is TRBV5-1, the J call TRBJ1-4; 9 nucleotides agree with TRBD1. Germline lookup yields CDR1 SGHRS and CDR2 YFSETQ. With 4 bases clipped from V and 7 bases from J, the junction kept 8 bases outside the gene matches. The CDR3 consists of 15 residues. The CDR3 DNA, read in part, is TGCGCCAGCAGCACGACCGGGACAGGGCCTGAAAAA. Protein: CASSTTGTGPEK. The CDR3 reads in full as CASSTTGTGPEKLFF. Together with reference TRBV5-1 and TRBJ1-4, the CDR3 gives the full variable domain: KAGVTQTPRYLIKTRGQQVTLSCSPISGHRSVSWYQQTPGQGLQFLFEYFSETQRNKGNFPGRFSGRQFSNSRSEMNVSTLELGDSALYLCASSTTGTGPEKLFFGSGTQLSVL.

This clone was seen ten or more times. Sequencing ends 3 residues short of the CDR3 end; the germline J gene provides the rest. The rearrangement joins TRBV16 to TRBJ2-3; maybe TRBD1 (5 bases). The V end was cut by 5 bases, the J end by 6 bases, with 9 bases between. The CDR3 sequence is 12 residues long. Germline values: CDR1 KGHSY, CDR2 FQNENV. CDR3 residues: CASSYYRDTQYF. Incomplete CDR3 DNA: TGTGCCAGCAGCTACTACAGGGATACG.

This clone was seen at least ten times. The read falls 3 residues short of the CDR3 end, and the missing part is taken from the germline J gene. The chain employs TRBV29-1 and TRBJ2-6; 8 bases match TRBD2. Germline loops: CDR1 SQVTM, CDR2 ANQGSEA. V was pared by 4 bases and J by 3 bases, with 5 bases of the junction left unmatched. CDR3 size: 15 residues. The sequenced CDR3 bases are TGCAGCGTTGGCGGGGGGCGAGGTGGGGCCAACGTC. This encodes CSVGGGRGGANV. The CDR3 in its entirety is CSVGGGRGGANVLTF.

At least ten counts were recorded for this clone. From the germline J gene comes the end of the CDR3, since the read stops 3 residues before it. The V call is TRBV20-1, the J call TRBJ1-2, with D perhaps matching TRBD1 (6 bases). Trimming cost V 2 bases and J 4 bases, with 11 bases left between them. Germline loops: CDR1 DFQATT, CDR2 SNEGSKA (reference sequence). CDR3 length: 13 residues. The CDR3 sequence: CSARSGGVYGYTF. Partial CDR3 DNA: TGCAGTGCTAGATCGGGGGGCGTCTATGGC.

This clone was detected many times. The sequenced fragment ends 3 residues before the CDR3 boundary, so the rest is inferred from the germline J gene. This rearrangement joins TRBV20-1 to TRBJ2-1; D is undetermined. CDR3 length equals 13 residues. V gave up 0 bases and J gave up 9 bases, with 12 bases separating them. Germline lookup yields CDR1 DFQATT and CDR2 SNEGSKA (reference sequence). CDR3 protein: CSARDGLRPEQFF. CDR3 DNA, as far as it was read: TGCAGTGCTAGAGATGGCTTGAGGCCTGAG.

This clone was picked up many times. Read coverage stops 3 residues before the CDR3 terminus; the germline J gene supplies the remainder. This rearrangement joins TRBV18 to TRBJ2-4; D uncertain. CDR3 length equals 15 residues. Germline V gene sequence: CDR1 KGHSH, CDR2 LQKENI. Trimming took 0 bases from V and 9 from J, leaving 15 bases between them. The CDR3 sequence is CASSPPLPSVAIQYF. CDR3 bases read: TGTGCCAGCTCACCACCGTTGCCCTCAGTGGCCATT.

The sample holds many counts of this clone. The read stops 3 residues short of the end of the CDR3; the missing end is completed from the germline J gene. This chain connects TRBV18 to TRBJ2-6, with 7 positions matching TRBD1. V shed 5 bases, J shed 5 bases, and the junction held 6 bases outside the gene matches. Germline V gives CDR1 KGHSH, CDR2 LQKENI. The CDR3 loop spans 15 amino acids. CDR3 DNA, as far as it was read: TGTGCCAGCTCAGATCAGACAGGGCGGGCCAACGTC. It encodes CASSDQTGRANV. The complete CDR3 protein is CASSDQTGRANVLTF.

This clone has a handful of counts. The CDR3 DNA, read in part, is TGTGCCAGCAGCTTAAGGGGTAGCACCGGGGAG. As protein: CASSLRGSTGE. The CDR3 as a whole reads CASSLRGSTGELFF. This chain joins TRBV11-3 and TRBJ2-2; a possible D gene is TRBD1 (5 bases). The read finishes 3 residues shy of the CDR3 end, and the germline J gene is used to complete it. This CDR3 has 14 amino acids. The V gene lost 2 bases and the J gene lost 4 bases, with 8 bases spanning the gap. CDR1 SGHNT and CDR2 YENEEA come from the germline V gene.

The sample holds many counts of this clone. The CDR3 goes on 3 residues after the read ends, and that part is filled in from the germline J gene. This chain links TRBV7-2 with TRBJ2-7; D ambiguous. V lost 5 bases and J lost 3, with 11 bases in between. This CDR3 is 13 amino acids long. Germline V gives CDR1 SGHTA, CDR2 FQGNSA. The part of the CDR3 DNA that was read is TGTGCCAGCAGCCCCAGGCGTTACTACGAG. Amino acids: CASSPRRYYE. The entire CDR3 reads CASSPRRYYEQYF.

This clone showed up many times. Coverage ceases 3 residues before the CDR3 finishes, and the germline J gene fills in the end. The chain has TRBV19 and TRBJ2-7; D assignment may be TRBD1 or TRBD2 (6 bases each). In germline, CDR1 is LNHDA, CDR2 SQIVND (reference sequence). The CDR3 sequence is 15 residues long. The V end was cut by 2 bases, the J end by 3 bases, with 14 bases between. The CDR3 spells CASSISSGEVYEQYF. The part of the CDR3 DNA that was read is TGTGCCAGTAGTATATCGTCAGGGGAGGTCTACGAG. The full variable domain, in which reference TRBV19 and TRBJ2-7 provide the parts outside the CDR3, is DGGITQSPKYLFRKEGQNVTLSCEQNLNHDAMYWYRQDPGQGLRLIYYSQIVNDFQKGDIAEGYSVSREKKESFPLTVTSAQKNPTAFYLCASSISSGEVYEQYFGPGTRLTVT.

This clone was recorded many times. The sequenced fragment ends 3 residues before the CDR3 boundary, so the rest is inferred from the germline J gene. The chain is built from TRBV19 and TRBJ2-1, with TRBD2 matching over 7 bases. This CDR3 has 12 amino acids. With V trimmed by 10 bases and J by 7 bases, 7 bases remained unmatched. Germline CDR1 is LNHDA and CDR2 is SQIVND (reference sequence). CDR3: CATNWGGNEQFF. CDR3 bases read: TGTGCCACCAATTGGGGGGGGAATGAG.

This clone has ten or more counts. From the germline J gene comes the end of the CDR3, since the read stops 3 residues before it. This sequence joins TRBV28 and TRBJ2-2; TRBD1 might be the D (6 bases). This CDR3 is built from 15 residues. V was clipped by 10 bases and J by 2 bases, with 17 bases between them. Germline-derived CDR1 and CDR2 are MDHEN and SYDVKM. CDR3 region: CATDRDGTNTGELFF. The covered CDR3 bases are TGTGCCACGGACCGGGACGGGACAAACACCGGGGAG. Drawing the rest from reference TRBV28 and TRBJ2-2, the complete variable domain is DVKVTQSSRYLVKRTGEKVFLECVQDMDHENMFWYRQDPGLGLRLIYFSYDVKMKEKGDIPEGYSVSREKKERFSLILESASTNQTSMYLCATDRDGTNTGELFFGEGSRLTVL.

There are many counts of this clone. Read coverage stops 3 residues before the CDR3 terminus; the germline J gene supplies the remainder. The rearrangement links TRBV19 to TRBJ2-3; TRBD1 agrees at 8 bases. The germline CDR1 and CDR2 sequences are LNHDA and SQIVND (reference sequence). V shed 3 bases, J shed 4 bases, and the junction held 6 bases outside the gene matches. There are 15 residues in the CDR3. CDR3: CASSIQQGVADTQYF. The covered CDR3 bases are TGTGCCAGTAGTATCCAACAGGGGGTAGCAGATACG. Filled out from reference TRBV19 and TRBJ2-3, the complete variable domain reads DGGITQSPKYLFRKEGQNVTLSCEQNLNHDAMYWYRQDPGQGLRLIYYSQIVNDFQKGDIAEGYSVSREKKESFPLTVTSAQKNPTAFYLCASSIQQGVADTQYFGPGTRLTVL.

This clone has ten or more counts. The read ends 3 residues before the CDR3 terminus; that terminus is restored from the germline J gene. The J gene is TRBJ1-5, the V gene TRBV20-1; 8 nucleotides align to TRBD1. V was clipped by 5 bases and J by 0 bases; unmatched bases: 3. CDR3 size: 14 residues. The germline CDR1 and CDR2 sequences are DFQATT and SNEGSKA (reference sequence). CDR3 sequence reads: CSAGTGHSNQPQHF. The sequenced part of the CDR3 DNA is TGCAGTGCTGGGACAGGTCATAGCAATCAGCCC.